In its sample, the clone carrying this T cell receptor (beta chain) ranks as medium-sized. Its antigen is undetermined. V shed 6 bases, J shed 5 bases, and the junction held 13 bases outside the gene matches. The length of the CDR3 is 16 residues. CDR1 is SGHTA, CDR2 FQGNSA, per germline. This entry belongs to a study of metastatic and nonmetastatic thyroid tumors. Study-level information: Repertoires from malignant and benign thyroid patients were compared across blood and tumor or nodule tissue. Study-level findings and limits: Across blood and tumor, TCR beta diversity in malignant thyroid tumors was reportedly significantly higher than in benign nodules.

As processed by the authors: In papillary thyroid cancer, a distant-metastasis classifier was built using CDR3 differences across clinicopathological groups. MiXCR re-clonotyped the PCR reads for TCRdb. TCRdb's processing, not the authors' own work, is the source of the V and J calls. The sample holds fewer than 8,000 clones, around 20% seen once. All patients were untreated before thyroid surgery. The sequencing sample was made of adjacent normal tissue. The chain links TRBV7-2 to TRBJ2-7, with 10 bases matching TRBD2. This TCR was recovered from a female donor with papillary thyroid cancer or a benign thyroid nodule (not recorded which). Some clones in this sample may be carry-over from other donors' samples. CDR3 region: CASRKQSGGAGDEQYF. The CDR3 DNA sequence: TGTGCCAGCAGGAAACAAAGCGGGGGGGCTGGGGACGAGCAGTACTTC.